This T cell receptor (beta chain) was observed in a study of blood T cell repertoires in COVID-19. Sequencing used immunoSEQ multiplex PCR; TCRdb keeps in-frame clones, though not all of them. The top ten hold 2.5% to 3.5% of the sample, which has approximately 340,000 clones, 83% seen once. The CDR3 sequence is 14 residues long. CDR1 is LNHDA and CDR2 is SQIVND in the germline V gene (reference sequence). V lost 5 bases and J 8 bases, leaving 15 bases between the germline ends. The sample was peripheral blood. The sequence was collected from a man aged 30-40 years with active or convalescent COVID-19. The V call is TRBV19, the J call TRBJ1-4, with a possible D match to TRBD1 (5 bases). The CDR3 bases are TGTGCCAGTAGTGGCGGGGACGTCAGCGAAAAACTGTTTTTT. This encodes CASSGGDVSEKLFF.